The present TCR beta chain was sequenced within a study of blood T cell repertoires in COVID-19 (TCRdb year 2020). Some background on the complete study: The collaborator samples originated in the United States, Italy and Spain and spanned the acute and convalescent phases of COVID-19. The material from the prospective study consisted of cDNA or gDNA derived from T cells, B-cell-depleted T cells, or PBMCs. The dataset comprised deeply sampled blood TCRbeta repertoires from subjects exposed to, actively infected with, or recovered from COVID-19. The repertoires were released in a freely available public database intended as a resource for research on the immune response to SARS-CoV-2. Samples were obtained from the ongoing ImmuneRACE study (first 160 participants) and from about 1,300 subjects provided by 6 global collaborators. Sample metadata almost always included a de-identified subject ID, COVID-19 status, age in years and sex. Where available, HLA class I and class II types were taken from metadata supplied by the sample provider and were not determined by assay-based typing. The full study reports these points: How much clinical and demographic metadata was included differed by source and by participant, and the metadata was provided uncurated.

TCRbeta CDR3 regions were amplified from genomic DNA using the immunoSEQ Assay, a bias-controlled multiplex PCR. From the authors' description of their analysis: The number of nucleated cells in each sample was estimated from the amplification of reference gene primers within the assay. To quantify the absolute abundance of each unique TCRbeta CDR3 rearrangement, sequence reads were collapsed and filtered. For each sample, productive Simpson clonality was calculated as the square root of Simpson's diversity index over productive rearrangements. TCRdb took this table from immuneACCESS and kept in-frame rearrangements with V and J called. Such tables lack part of the clones; where checked against another copy, unresolved V genes explain under half of the gap, and the rest is unexplained. That table is the source of V, J and clone size, and D and trimming were worked out from the DNA. The sample table contains roughly 140,000 clones; only one count was recorded for more than 60% of them. The ten largest clones represent around 1.8% of the sample.

This clone showed up just a few times. The clone's antigen remains unknown. No base quality values were provided; no much bigger clone lies one nucleotide off. V and J are truncated by 6 bases and 7 bases respectively, leaving an intervening sequence of 9 bases. The germline V gene encodes CDR1 LGHDT and CDR2 YNNKEL (reference sequence). Reading from cysteine to phenylalanine, the CDR3 counts 11 amino acids. Only the CDR3 portion is preserved as DNA: 33 bases, with reading frame beginning at the first base. The collaborating institutions used their own protocols to collect whole blood in K2EDTA tubes. Collaborator samples were shipped for TCRbeta analysis as frozen whole blood, isolated PBMCs, or DNA extracted from either sample type.

What was sequenced was peripheral blood. Recombination linked TRBV3-1 (or the pseudogene TRBV3-2) to TRBJ1-1; no D gene is confidently identified. This clonotype originated in a woman between 55 and 75 years old with acute or convalescent COVID-19. The sequenced DNA: TGTGCCAGCAGTGGCGGTGGTGAAGCTTTCTTT. It is translated as CASSGGGEAFF.